These 12 T cell receptor beta chains were all obtained from the same sample, sequenced in a study of OX40 agonist ivuxolimab in advanced cancers. Generated by immunoSEQ multiplex PCR, the TCRdb table keeps only in-frame clones and is missing some. The sample lists roughly 100,000 clones, 90% occurring once. Sequenced here: CD4+ or CD8+ T cells sorted from blood, sampled in a trial of the OX40 agonist ivuxolimab. All receptors come from an adult with an advanced solid tumor such as melanoma, head and neck, liver or kidney cancer.

The V and J genes are TRBV28 and TRBJ2-2; a possible D gene is TRBD2 (5 bases). This CDR3 region has 16 residues. CDR1 is MDHEN and CDR2 is SYDVKM in the germline V gene. Trimming left V 2 bases short and J 7 bases short, with 17 bases between. CDR3 DNA: TGTGCCAGCAGTTTAGCTAGCCGAGTAAGGGACGGGGAGCTGTTTTTT. This sequence encodes CASSLASRVRDGELFF.

V gene TRBV6-1 combines with J gene TRBJ2-1; 13 bases line up with TRBD2. The CDR3 runs to 16 residues. Germline V gene sequence: CDR1 MNHNS, CDR2 SASEGT. Trimming cost V 3 bases and J 5 bases; bases outside gene matches: 4. CDR3 nucleotide sequence: TGTGCCAGCAGTGAGAGGACTAGCGGGGGTAACAATGAGCAGTTCTTC. This encodes CASSERTSGGNNEQFF.

V is TRBV4-2 and J is TRBJ2-3; D may be TRBD2 (5 bases). Germline V lookup: CDR1 LGHNA, CDR2 YNFKEQ. V lost 3 bases, J lost 9 bases, and 13 bases lay in between. The CDR3 consists of 13 residues. The CDR3 region is CASSQMDSNTQYF. The DNA of the CDR3 is TGTGCCAGCAGCCAGATGGACTCCAACACGCAGTATTTT.

This chain uses TRBV28 with TRBJ1-6, with a tentative D call TRBD1 (5 bases). V shed 5 bases and J shed 10 bases, with 9 bases lying between them. The CDR3 runs 12 residues. From germline, CDR1 is MDHEN and CDR2 SYDVKM. The CDR3 reads CASSRGKSPLHF. Written as DNA, the CDR3 is TGTGCCAGCAGTAGGGGTAAATCACCCCTCCACTTT.

The chain employs TRBV6-6 and TRBJ2-7; D is tentatively TRBD1 or TRBD2 (5 bases each). CDR3 length: 14 amino acids. The V end was cut by 2 bases, the J end by 5 bases, with 13 bases between. Germline lookup yields CDR1 MNHNY and CDR2 SVGAGI (reference sequence). The CDR3 loop reads CASSYNTGPNEQYF. CDR3 nucleotide sequence: TGTGCCAGCAGTTACAACACGGGGCCCAACGAGCAGTACTTC.

The rearrangement links TRBV6-1 to TRBJ2-7, with 9 bases lining up with TRBD1. There are 15 residues in the CDR3. J lost 4 bases, V lost 5 bases, and 9 bases had no gene match. CDR1 is MNHNS and CDR2 is SASEGT in the germline V gene. The chain's CDR3 is CASSSLQGAEYEQYF. DNA of the CDR3: TGTGCCAGCAGTTCATTACAGGGGGCAGAGTACGAGCAGTACTTC.

The chain has TRBV6-5 and TRBJ1-2; TRBD1 matches at 11 bases. The germline CDR1 and CDR2 sequences are MNHEY and SVGAGI. The CDR3 is 14 amino acids. Trimming took 10 bases from V and 2 from J; bases not matched to a gene: 6. The CDR3 DNA is TGTGCCACCCGGGGGGACAGGGGGAACTATGGCTACACCTTC. Protein product: CATRGDRGNYGYTF.

The V and J genes are TRBV7-9 and TRBJ2-5; no clear D. The CDR3 runs to 12 residues. Germline V gives CDR1 SEHNR, CDR2 FQNEAQ (reference sequence). V lost 5 bases and J lost 5, with 9 bases in between. CDR3 sequence reads: CASSPLRETQYF. DNA of the CDR3: TGTGCCAGCAGCCCCTTGCGGGAGACCCAGTACTTC.

The rearrangement joins TRBV15 to TRBJ1-1; D is uncertain. V was pared by 5 bases and J by 0 bases, with 13 bases between. CDR1 is LNHNV and CDR2 is YYDKDF in the germline V gene (reference sequence). The CDR3 consists of 15 residues. In DNA, the CDR3 is TGTGCCACCAGCGAGGGCGGACGCCTGAACACTGAAGCTTTCTTT. Encoded protein: CATSEGGRLNTEAFF.

The chain combines TRBV2 with TRBJ1-1, with D perhaps matching TRBD1 (5 bases). This CDR3 has 14 residues. V was cut by 3 bases and J by 4 bases, with 12 bases left in between. CDR1 SNHLY and CDR2 FYNNEI come from the germline V gene. The CDR3 reads CASSDGRVGTEAFF. Written as DNA, the CDR3 is TGTGCCAGCAGTGACGGCAGGGTGGGCACTGAAGCTTTCTTT.

The chain uses TRBV6-5 and TRBJ2-2, with TRBD1 matching 12 bases. This CDR3 contains 15 residues. J lost 7 bases, V lost 6 bases, and 6 bases had no gene match. Germline CDR1 and CDR2: MNHEY and SVGAGI. CDR3 region: CASRPGQGAGGELFF. DNA for the CDR3: TGTGCCAGCAGACCGGGACAGGGGGCTGGCGGGGAGCTGTTTTTT.

The rearrangement links TRBV4-3 to TRBJ1-2, with 7 bases matching TRBD1. CDR1 and CDR2 (germline): LGHNA, YSLEER. Trimming cost V 2 bases and J 4 bases; bases outside gene matches: 7. CDR3 length equals 15 residues. CDR3: CASSQPLRDSYGYTF. The CDR3 DNA follows: TGCGCCAGCAGCCAACCTCTCCGGGACAGCTATGGCTACACCTTC.